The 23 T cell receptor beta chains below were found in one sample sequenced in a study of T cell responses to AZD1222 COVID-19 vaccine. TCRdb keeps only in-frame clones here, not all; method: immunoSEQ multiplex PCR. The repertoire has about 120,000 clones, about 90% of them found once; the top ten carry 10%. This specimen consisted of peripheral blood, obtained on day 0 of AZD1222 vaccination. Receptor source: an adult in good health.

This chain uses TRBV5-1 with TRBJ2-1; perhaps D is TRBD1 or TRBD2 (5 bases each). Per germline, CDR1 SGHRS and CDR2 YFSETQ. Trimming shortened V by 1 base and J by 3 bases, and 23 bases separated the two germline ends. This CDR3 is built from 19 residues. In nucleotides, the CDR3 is TGCGCCAGCAGCTTGTGGGGCCGGGAAGCGGCCCTCCTCTACAATGAGCAGTTCTTC. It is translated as CASSLWGREAALLYNEQFF. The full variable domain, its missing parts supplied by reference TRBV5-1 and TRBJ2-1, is KAGVTQTPRYLIKTRGQQVTLSCSPISGHRSVSWYQQTPGQGLQFLFEYFSETQRNKGNFPGRFSGRQFSNSRSEMNVSTLELGDSALYLCASSLWGREAALLYNEQFFGPGTRLTVL.

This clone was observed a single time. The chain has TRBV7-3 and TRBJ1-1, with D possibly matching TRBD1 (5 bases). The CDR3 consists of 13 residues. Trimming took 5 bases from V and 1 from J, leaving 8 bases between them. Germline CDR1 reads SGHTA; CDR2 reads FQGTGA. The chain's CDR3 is CASSPQGNTEAFF. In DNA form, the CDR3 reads TGTGCCAGCAGCCCCCAGGGGAACACTGAAGCTTTCTTT. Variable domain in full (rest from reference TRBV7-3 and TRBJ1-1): GAGVSQTPSNKVTEKGKYVELRCDPISGHTALYWYRQSLGQGPEFLIYFQGTGAADDSGLPNDRFFAVRPEGSVSTLKIQRTERGDSAVYLCASSPQGNTEAFFGQGTRLTVV.

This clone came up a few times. CDR3 coding DNA: TGCGCCAGCAGCTTGTCACGACAGACGAATTCACCCCTCCACTTT. As protein: CASSLSRQTNSPLHF. This sequence joins TRBV5-1 and TRBJ1-6, with a weak D call TRBD1 (5 bases). Per the germline V gene, CDR1 is SGHRS and CDR2 is YFSETQ. V lost 1 base and J 7 bases, leaving 12 bases between the germline ends. This CDR3 has 15 residues. The full variable domain, rest sourced from reference TRBV5-1 and TRBJ1-6, is KAGVTQTPRYLIKTRGQQVTLSCSPISGHRSVSWYQQTPGQGLQFLFEYFSETQRNKGNFPGRFSGRQFSNSRSEMNVSTLELGDSALYLCASSLSRQTNSPLHFGNGTRLTVT.

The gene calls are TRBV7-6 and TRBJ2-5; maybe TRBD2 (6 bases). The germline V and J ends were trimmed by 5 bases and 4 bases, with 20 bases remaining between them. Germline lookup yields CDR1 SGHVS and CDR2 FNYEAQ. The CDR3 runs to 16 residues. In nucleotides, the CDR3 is TGTGCCAGCAGCCATCGGTATCGGGAGAGAAGAGAGACCCAGTACTTC. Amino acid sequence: CASSHRYRERRETQYF.

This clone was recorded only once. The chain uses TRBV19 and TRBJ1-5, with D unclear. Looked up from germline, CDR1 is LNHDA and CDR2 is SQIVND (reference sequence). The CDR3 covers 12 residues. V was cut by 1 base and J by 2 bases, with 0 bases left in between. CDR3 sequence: CASSIGNQPQHF. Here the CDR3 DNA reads TGTGCCAGTAGTATAGGCAATCAGCCCCAGCATTTT.

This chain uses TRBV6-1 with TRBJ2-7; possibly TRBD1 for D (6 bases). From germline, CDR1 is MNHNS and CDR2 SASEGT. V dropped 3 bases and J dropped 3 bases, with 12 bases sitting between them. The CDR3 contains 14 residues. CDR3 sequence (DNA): TGTGCCAGCAGTGAGGGGGACATATTCTACGAGCAGTACTTC. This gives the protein CASSEGDIFYEQYF.

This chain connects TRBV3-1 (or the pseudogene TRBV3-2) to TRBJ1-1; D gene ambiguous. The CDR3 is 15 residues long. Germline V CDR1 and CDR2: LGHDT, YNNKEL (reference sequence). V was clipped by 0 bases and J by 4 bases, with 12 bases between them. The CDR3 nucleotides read TGTGCCAGCAGCCAAGAAGGCGTCCGGATCACTGAAGCTTTCTTT. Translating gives CASSQEGVRITEAFF.

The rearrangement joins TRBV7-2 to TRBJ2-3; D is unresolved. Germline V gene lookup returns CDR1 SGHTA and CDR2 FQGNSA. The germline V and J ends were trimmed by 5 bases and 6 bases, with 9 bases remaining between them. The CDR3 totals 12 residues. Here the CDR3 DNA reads TGTGCCAGCAGCCTCGGGCTCGATACGCAGTATTTT. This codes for CASSLGLDTQYF.

DNA of the CDR3: TGTGCCATCAGTGATGGGTTACAGGGGGCCGGGGAGGAGACCCAGTACTTC. The encoded protein is CAISDGLQGAGEETQYF. V usage is TRBV10-3 and J usage is TRBJ2-5; 9 nucleotides agree with TRBD1. J was trimmed by 5 bases and V by 3 bases; bases with no gene match: 13. This CDR3 has 17 residues. Germline CDR1 and CDR2: ENHRY and SYGVKD.

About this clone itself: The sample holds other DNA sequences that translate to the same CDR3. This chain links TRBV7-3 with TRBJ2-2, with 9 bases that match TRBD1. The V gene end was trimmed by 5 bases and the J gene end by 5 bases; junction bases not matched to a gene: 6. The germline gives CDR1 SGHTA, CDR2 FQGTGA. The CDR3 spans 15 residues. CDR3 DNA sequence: TGTGCCAGCAGCCGGGACAGGGTAGAGACCGGGGAGCTGTTTTTT. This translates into CASSRDRVETGELFF. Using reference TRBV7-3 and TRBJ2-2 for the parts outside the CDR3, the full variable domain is GAGVSQTPSNKVTEKGKYVELRCDPISGHTALYWYRQSLGQGPEFLIYFQGTGAADDSGLPNDRFFAVRPEGSVSTLKIQRTERGDSAVYLCASSRDRVETGELFFGEGSRLTVL.

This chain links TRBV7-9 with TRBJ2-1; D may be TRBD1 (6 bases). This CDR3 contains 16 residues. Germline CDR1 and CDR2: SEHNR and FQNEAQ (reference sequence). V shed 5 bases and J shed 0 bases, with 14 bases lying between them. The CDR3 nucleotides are TGTGCCAGCAGCCCAGGGACACTCGACTCCTACAATGAGCAGTTCTTC. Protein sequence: CASSPGTLDSYNEQFF. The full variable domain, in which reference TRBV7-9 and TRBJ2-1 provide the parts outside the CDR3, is DTGVSQNPRHKITKRGQNVTFRCDPISEHNRLYWYRQTLGQGPEFLTYFQNEAQLEKSRLLSDRFSAERPKGSFSTLEIQRTEQGDSAMYLCASSPGTLDSYNEQFFGPGTRLTVL.

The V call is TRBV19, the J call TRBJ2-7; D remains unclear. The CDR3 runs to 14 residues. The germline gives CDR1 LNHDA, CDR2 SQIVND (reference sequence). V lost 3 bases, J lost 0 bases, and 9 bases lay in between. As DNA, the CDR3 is TGTGCCAGTAGTATCGCCGGCAGCTCCTACGAGCAGTACTTC. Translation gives CASSIAGSSYEQYF.

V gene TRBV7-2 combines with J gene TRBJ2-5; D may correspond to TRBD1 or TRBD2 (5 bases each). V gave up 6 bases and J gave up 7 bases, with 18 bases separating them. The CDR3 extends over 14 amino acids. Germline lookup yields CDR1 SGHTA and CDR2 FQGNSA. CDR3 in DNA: TGTGCCAGCAGTTACGGGGACGGCGTTGGGACCCAGTACTTC. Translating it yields CASSYGDGVGTQYF.

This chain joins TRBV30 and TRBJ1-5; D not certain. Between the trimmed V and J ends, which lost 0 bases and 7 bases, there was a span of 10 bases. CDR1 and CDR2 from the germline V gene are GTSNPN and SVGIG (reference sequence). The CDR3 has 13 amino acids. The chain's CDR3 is CAWSVGVDQPQHF. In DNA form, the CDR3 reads TGTGCCTGGAGTGTAGGTGTAGACCAGCCCCAGCATTTT.

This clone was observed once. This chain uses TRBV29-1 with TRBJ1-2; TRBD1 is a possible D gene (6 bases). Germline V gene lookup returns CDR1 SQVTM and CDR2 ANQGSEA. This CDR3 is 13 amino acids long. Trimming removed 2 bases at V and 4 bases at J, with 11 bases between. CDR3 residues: CSVELGAGYGYTF. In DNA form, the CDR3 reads TGCAGCGTTGAACTGGGGGCGGGCTATGGCTACACCTTC. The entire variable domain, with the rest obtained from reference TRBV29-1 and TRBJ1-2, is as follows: SAVISQKPSRDICQRGTSLTIQCQVDSQVTMMFWYRQQPGQSLTLIATANQGSEATYESGFVIDKFPISRPNLTFSTLTVSNMSPEDSSIYLCSVELGAGYGYTFGSGTRLTVV.

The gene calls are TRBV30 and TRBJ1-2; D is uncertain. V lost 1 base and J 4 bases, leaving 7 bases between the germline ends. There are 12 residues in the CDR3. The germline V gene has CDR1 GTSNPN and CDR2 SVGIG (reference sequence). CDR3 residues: CAWSGGSYGYTF. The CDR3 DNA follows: TGTGCCTGGAGTGGAGGGAGCTATGGCTACACCTTC.

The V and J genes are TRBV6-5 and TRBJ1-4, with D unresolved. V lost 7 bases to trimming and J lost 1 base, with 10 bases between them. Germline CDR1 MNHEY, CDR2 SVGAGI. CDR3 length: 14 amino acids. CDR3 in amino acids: CASMSSGTNEKLFF. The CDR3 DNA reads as TGTGCCAGCATGTCCAGTGGAACTAATGAAAAACTGTTTTTT.

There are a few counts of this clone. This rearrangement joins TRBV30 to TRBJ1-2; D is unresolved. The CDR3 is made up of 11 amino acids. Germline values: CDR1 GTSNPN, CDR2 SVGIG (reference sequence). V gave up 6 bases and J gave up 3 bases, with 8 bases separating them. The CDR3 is CACAKDYGYTF. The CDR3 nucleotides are TGTGCCTGTGCAAAAGACTATGGCTACACCTTC.

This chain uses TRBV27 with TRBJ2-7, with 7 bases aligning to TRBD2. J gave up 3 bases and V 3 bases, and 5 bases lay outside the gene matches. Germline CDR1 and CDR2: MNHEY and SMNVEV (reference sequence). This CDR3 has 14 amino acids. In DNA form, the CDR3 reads TGTGCCAGCAGTTTGGCGGGAGATGGCTACGAGCAGTACTTC. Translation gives CASSLAGDGYEQYF.

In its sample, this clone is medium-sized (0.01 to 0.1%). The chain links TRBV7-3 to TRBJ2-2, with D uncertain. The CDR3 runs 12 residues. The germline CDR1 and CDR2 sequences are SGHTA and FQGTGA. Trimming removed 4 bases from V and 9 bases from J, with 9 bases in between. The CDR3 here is CASSSFGRELFF. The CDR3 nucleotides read TGTGCCAGCAGCTCCTTTGGGAGGGAGCTGTTTTTT.

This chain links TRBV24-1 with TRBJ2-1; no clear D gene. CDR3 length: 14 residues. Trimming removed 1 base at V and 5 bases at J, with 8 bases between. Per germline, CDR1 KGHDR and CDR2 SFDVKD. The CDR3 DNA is TGTGCCACCAGTGATTTTGGCAGAAACAATGAGCAGTTCTTC. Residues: CATSDFGRNNEQFF.

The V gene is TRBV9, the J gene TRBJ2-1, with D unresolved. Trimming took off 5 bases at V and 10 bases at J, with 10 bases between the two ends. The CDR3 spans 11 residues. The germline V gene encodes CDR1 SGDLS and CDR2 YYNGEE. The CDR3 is CASRSHREQFF. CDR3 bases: TGTGCCAGCAGGTCCCACAGAGAGCAGTTCTTC.

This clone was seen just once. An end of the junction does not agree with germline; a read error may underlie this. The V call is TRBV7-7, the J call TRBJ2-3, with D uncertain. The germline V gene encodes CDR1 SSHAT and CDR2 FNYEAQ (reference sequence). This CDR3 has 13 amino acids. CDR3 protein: CASSLEGYGTQYF. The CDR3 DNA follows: TGTGCTAGCAGCTTAGAAGGTTACGGTACGCAGTATTTT.